This T cell receptor (beta chain) was identified in a study of control samples from healthy donors and cancer patients. Assay used: immunoSEQ multiplex PCR; TCRdb lists only in-frame clones, some missing. The table shows 90,000 or so clones, with about nine tenths occurring only once. The J segment lost 2 bases and the V segment lost 0 bases, leaving 1 base of the junction unmatched. The CDR3 sequence is 15 residues long. CDR1 and CDR2 (germline): KGHSY, FQNENV. The source is a woman aged 65 to 85 in good health. V is TRBV16 and J is TRBJ2-5; the match to TRBD2 covers 9 bases. Sequencing input: blood. The CDR3 protein is CASSQSAGGQETQYF. CDR3 sequence (DNA): TGTGCCAGCAGCCAATCAGCGGGGGGACAAGAGACCCAGTACTTC.